These 12 T cell receptor beta chains came from one sample sequenced in a study of a mutant IDH1 vaccine in newly diagnosed glioma. No antigen has been identified for these receptors. Time point meaning: week 35, safety follow-up. The study gave 300 ug of mutant IDH1 20-mer peptide per vaccine dose, with topical imiquimod. TCRdb keeps only in-frame clones here, not all; method: immunoSEQ multiplex PCR. The table records tens of thousands of clones, roughly 84% of them present only once. This specimen was PBMCs, taken from a glioma patient whose treatment included an IDH1 peptide vaccine. These receptors came from a man younger than 45 with glioma.

The J gene is TRBJ2-1, the V gene TRBV5-5; D might be TRBD1 (7 bases). Trimming removed 2 bases at V and 9 bases at J, with 18 bases between. The germline V gene encodes CDR1 SGHKS and CDR2 YYEKEE (reference sequence). The CDR3 has 15 amino acids. This CDR3 reads CASSFVKQGGGEQFF. The CDR3 coding sequence is TGTGCCAGCAGCTTCGTCAAGCAGGGGGGTGGTGAGCAGTTCTTC.

This chain connects TRBV6-1 to TRBJ2-1; tentative D call: TRBD1 (5 bases). This CDR3 spans 16 amino acids. V was pared by 2 bases and J by 2 bases, with 13 bases between. Germline loops: CDR1 MNHNS, CDR2 SASEGT. Written as DNA, the CDR3 is TGTGCCAGCAGTGAATATGCCCCAGGGACCTACAATGAGCAGTTCTTC. Amino acids: CASSEYAPGTYNEQFF.

The chain employs TRBV5-6 and TRBJ1-2; unclear D gene. Germline loops: CDR1 SGHDT, CDR2 YYEEEE. V dropped 0 bases and J dropped 2 bases, with 5 bases sitting between them. CDR3 length: 13 amino acids. The CDR3 protein is CASSLGENYGYTF. For the CDR3, the DNA is TGTGCCAGCAGCTTGGGTGAAAACTATGGCTACACCTTC. Looking up the rest from reference TRBV5-6 and TRBJ1-2 gives the full variable domain: DAGVTQSPTHLIKTRGQQVTLRCSPKSGHDTVSWYQQALGQGPQFIFQYYEEEERQRGNFPDRFSGHQFPNYSSELNVNALLLGDSALYLCASSLGENYGYTFGSGTRLTVV.

The chain combines TRBV4-1 with TRBJ2-7; D ambiguous. This CDR3 has 12 residues. CDR1 and CDR2 from the germline V gene are MGHRA and YSYEKL. V lost 2 bases and J lost 3, with 5 bases in between. CDR3: CASSQNRYEQYF. CDR3 nucleotide sequence: TGCGCCAGCAGCCAAAATCGCTACGAGCAGTACTTC.

The chain recombines TRBV18 with TRBJ1-1; D is possibly TRBD1 (5 bases). This CDR3 contains 15 residues. V was cut by 6 bases and J by 5 bases, with 19 bases left in between. CDR1 is KGHSH, CDR2 LQKENI, per germline. The CDR3 DNA reads as TGTGCCAGCTCGGGGGTCTCAACGACGGGAACTGAAGCTTTCTTT. The encoded protein is CASSGVSTTGTEAFF.

This rearrangement joins TRBV11-2 to TRBJ2-7; 12 nucleotides agree with TRBD1. Germline loops: CDR1 SGHAT, CDR2 FQNNGV. V gave up 4 bases and J gave up 2 bases; unmatched junction bases: 6. The CDR3 covers 16 residues. The CDR3 region is CASSSLRDRGPYEQYF. As DNA, the CDR3 is TGTGCCAGCAGCTCCCTCCGGGACAGGGGGCCCTACGAGCAGTACTTC.

The J gene is TRBJ2-7, the V gene TRBV6-1; D is possibly TRBD1 or TRBD2 (5 bases each). The CDR3 loop spans 15 amino acids. Trimming took off 3 bases at V and 2 bases at J, with 14 bases between the two ends. Looked up from germline, CDR1 is MNHNS and CDR2 is SASEGT. The CDR3 coding sequence is TGTGCCAGCAGTGATAATACCGGGGCCACCTACGAGCAGTACTTC. Amino acids: CASSDNTGATYEQYF.

A few counts support this clone. The CDR3 DNA reads as TGTGCCAGCAGTGAATGGAACACTGAAGCTTTCTTT. This translates into CASSEWNTEAFF. This chain uses TRBV2 with TRBJ1-1; D remains unclear. Germline V CDR1 and CDR2: SNHLY, FYNNEI. Trimming cost V 2 bases and J 1 base, with 2 bases left between them. The CDR3 has 12 amino acids. The full variable domain, with the rest looked up from reference TRBV2 and TRBJ1-1, is EPEVTQTPSHQVTQMGQEVILRCVPISNHLYFYWYRQILGQKVEFLVSFYNNEISEKSEIFDDQFSVERPDGSNFTLKIRSTKLEDSAMYFCASSEWNTEAFFGQGTRLTVV.

The V gene is TRBV19, the J gene TRBJ2-3; D uncertain. The V end lost 5 bases, the J end lost 1 base, and 10 bases lay between the germline ends. Germline V gene sequence: CDR1 LNHDA, CDR2 SQIVND (reference sequence). The CDR3 loop spans 14 amino acids. As DNA, the CDR3 is TGTGCCAGTAGTGTTGAGAAACGCACAGATACGCAGTATTTT. Amino acids: CASSVEKRTDTQYF. The full variable domain, rest sourced from reference TRBV19 and TRBJ2-3, is DGGITQSPKYLFRKEGQNVTLSCEQNLNHDAMYWYRQDPGQGLRLIYYSQIVNDFQKGDIAEGYSVSREKKESFPLTVTSAQKNPTAFYLCASSVEKRTDTQYFGPGTRLTVL.

V gene TRBV11-3 combines with J gene TRBJ2-6; D is unresolved. The CDR3 covers 16 residues. Trimming pared 1 base from V and 2 bases from J, leaving 9 bases between. Germline CDR1 reads SGHNT; CDR2 reads YENEEA. The CDR3 DNA reads as TGTGCCAGCAGCTTAGGGGTGTGGACTGGGGCCAACGTCCTGACTTTC. Translating gives CASSLGVWTGANVLTF.

V and J are TRBV6-6 and TRBJ1-1; no clear D gene. Looked up from germline, CDR1 is MNHNY and CDR2 is SVGAGI (reference sequence). The V end was cut by 0 bases, the J end by 0 bases, with 5 bases between. The CDR3 contains 14 residues. DNA of the CDR3: TGTGCCAGCAGTTACTCGACCGTGAACACTGAAGCTTTCTTT. Its protein product is CASSYSTVNTEAFF.

This clone has just a few counts. This rearrangement joins TRBV7-9 to TRBJ2-2; 7 positions match TRBD2. This CDR3 region has 16 residues. In germline, CDR1 is SEHNR, CDR2 FQNEAQ (reference sequence). V gave up 5 bases and J gave up 3 bases; unmatched junction bases: 9. CDR3 sequence: CASSQAGLRDTGELFF. DNA of the CDR3: TGTGCCAGCAGCCAAGCGGGACTCAGGGACACCGGGGAGCTGTTTTTT. The entire variable domain, with the rest obtained from reference TRBV7-9 and TRBJ2-2, is as follows: DTGVSQNPRHKITKRGQNVTFRCDPISEHNRLYWYRQTLGQGPEFLTYFQNEAQLEKSRLLSDRFSAERPKGSFSTLEIQRTEQGDSAMYLCASSQAGLRDTGELFFGEGSRLTVL.